The next 14 T cell receptor beta chains were all read from a single sample in a study of blood T cells in healthy people across ages. Alongside a J-beta primer mix, a sample-barcoded 5' primer served in a second PCR lasting roughly 6 to 11 cycles. TCRdb recomputed calls from the 5' RACE reads with MiXCR, one row per CDR3 protein. The sample comprises some 640,000 distinct CDR3 sequences, about 30% of which are singletons, and 15% to 19% rests with the top ten. The sequenced sample was blood. The receptor source for this set is a woman at least 80 years old in good health.

This clonotype was recorded at least ten times. The chain uses TRBV7-3 and TRBJ2-3, with 8 bases that match TRBD2. CDR1 SGHTA and CDR2 FQGTGA come from the germline V gene. The CDR3 extends over 16 amino acids. The J segment lost 2 bases and the V segment lost 3 bases, leaving 7 bases of the junction unmatched. Here the CDR3 DNA reads TGTGCCAGCAGCTTGTGGAGCGGGGGTAACACAGATACGCAGTATTTT. Translated, it gives CASSLWSGGNTDTQYF.

This clonotype was counted ten times or more. The chain uses TRBV10-3 and TRBJ1-6, with D tentatively TRBD1 (6 bases). The CDR3 runs 14 residues. V lost 2 bases and J 7 bases, leaving 9 bases between the germline ends. Germline-derived CDR1 and CDR2 are ENHRY and SYGVKD. The CDR3 DNA sequence: TGTGCCATCAGTGAGGGACAGAACAATTCACCCCTCCACTTT. It codes for CAISEGQNNSPLHF.

The chain couples TRBV4-3 to TRBJ2-5, with unresolved D. The end of the DNA fits TRBJ2-7 better, so the J call may be wrong. Germline CDR1 and CDR2: LGHNA and YSLEER. The CDR3 extends over 14 amino acids. CDR3 DNA: TGCGCCAGCAGCCAAGATAGGCAGGTCGACGAGCAGTACTTC. Protein sequence: CASSQDRQVDEQYF.

This chain uses TRBV19 with TRBJ2-7; D could derive from TRBD1 or TRBD2 (6 bases each). Trimming pared 9 bases from V and 2 bases from J, leaving 14 bases between. The CDR3 runs to 13 residues. CDR1 is LNHDA and CDR2 is SQIVND in the germline V gene (reference sequence). CDR3 amino acids: CARSGQGTYEQYF. For the CDR3, the DNA is TGTGCCAGGAGCGGGCAGGGGACCTACGAGCAGTACTTC.

The V call is TRBV20-1, the J call TRBJ1-3, with D perhaps matching TRBD1 (5 bases). The ends were cut back, 6 bases at V and 6 bases at J, with 15 bases in the middle. CDR1 is DFQATT and CDR2 is SNEGSKA in the germline V gene (reference sequence). The CDR3 spans 13 residues. The CDR3: CSAPVGTENTIYF. For the CDR3, the DNA is TGCAGTGCCCCAGTGGGGACGGAAAACACCATATATTTT.

The chain carries TRBV15 and TRBJ2-1; unclear D gene. This CDR3 is 14 amino acids long. Germline V gives CDR1 LNHNV, CDR2 YYDKDF (reference sequence). Between the trimmed V and J ends, which lost 5 bases and 3 bases, there was a span of 11 bases. Here the CDR3 reads CATSSPSFYNEQFF. The CDR3 bases are TGTGCCACCAGCTCCCCGAGCTTCTACAATGAGCAGTTCTTC. The entire variable domain, with the rest obtained from reference TRBV15 and TRBJ2-1, is as follows: DAMVIQNPRYQVTQFGKPVTLSCSQTLNHNVMYWYQQKSSQAPKLLFHYYDKDFNNEADTPDNFQSRRPNTSFCFLDIRSPGLGDTAMYLCATSSPSFYNEQFFGPGTRLTVL.

The chain employs TRBV5-6 and TRBJ1-1; TRBD1 matches 8 bases. Looked up from germline, CDR1 is SGHDT and CDR2 is YYEEEE. This CDR3 has 19 amino acids. V lost 4 bases and J lost 7; bases outside the gene matches: 24. The CDR3 protein is CASSALGAGGFGDSGEAFF. CDR3 nucleotides: TGTGCCAGCAGCGCGTTGGGGGCAGGGGGCTTTGGAGACTCGGGTGAAGCTTTCTTT. The full variable domain, with the rest looked up from reference TRBV5-6 and TRBJ1-1, is DAGVTQSPTHLIKTRGQQVTLRCSPKSGHDTVSWYQQALGQGPQFIFQYYEEEERQRGNFPDRFSGHQFPNYSSELNVNALLLGDSALYLCASSALGAGGFGDSGEAFFGQGTRLTVV.

This clonotype was seen at least ten times. The chain has TRBV6-2 or TRBV6-3 and TRBJ2-1; D may be TRBD1 (5 bases). Germline V CDR1 and CDR2: MNHEY, SVGEGT. The V and J ends lost 0 bases and 3 bases respectively, with 9 bases between them. The CDR3 contains 15 residues. DNA for the CDR3: TGTGCCAGCAGTTACTCCCCAGGGCGCTACAATGAGCAGTTCTTC. It specifies CASSYSPGRYNEQFF.

V usage is TRBV4-1 and J usage is TRBJ1-5; D is possibly TRBD1 (5 bases). Germline CDR1 MGHRA, CDR2 YSYEKL. Trimming removed 3 bases at V and 2 bases at J, with 11 bases between. The CDR3 length is 15 residues. CDR3 sequence reads: CASSQGLAGNQPQHF. The CDR3 nucleotides are TGCGCCAGCAGCCAGGGACTCGCCGGCAATCAGCCCCAGCATTTT.

This clonotype has at least ten counts. Since a much larger clone is just one base distant, this may be a read error. The chain uses TRBV6-1 and TRBJ2-5; 11 positions agree with TRBD1. The CDR3 sequence is 16 residues long. The germline V gene encodes CDR1 MNHNS and CDR2 SASEGT. V gave up 2 bases and J gave up 11 bases; unmatched junction bases: 13. Written as DNA, the CDR3 is TGTGCCAGCAGTGAAATACTGGGACAGGGGGGGAATGAGCAGTACTTC. Translated, it gives CASSEILGQGGNEQYF.

This clonotype was detected ten times or more. CDR3 DNA: TGTGCCAGCAGCCAGGGCCGGGTTAACTATGGCTACACCTTC. Translating it yields CASSQGRVNYGYTF. The rearrangement joins TRBV7-2 to TRBJ1-2, with D maybe TRBD1 (5 bases). CDR3 length: 14 amino acids. The V end was cut by 5 bases, the J end by 1 base, with 11 bases between. In germline, CDR1 is SGHTA, CDR2 FQGNSA. The full variable domain, with the rest looked up from reference TRBV7-2 and TRBJ1-2, is GAGVSQSPSNKVTEKGKDVELRCDPISGHTALYWYRQSLGQGLEFLIYFQGNSAPDKSGLPSDRFSAERTGGSVSTLTIQRTQQEDSAVYLCASSQGRVNYGYTFGSGTRLTVV.

The gene calls are TRBV5-1 and TRBJ2-1; 8 nucleotides agree with TRBD1. The tail of the sequence fits TRBJ2-7 better, so the J call may be wrong. Germline CDR1 SGHRS, CDR2 YFSETQ. This CDR3 is 15 amino acids long. The CDR3 nucleotides read TGCGCCAGCAGCTTGTCGTGGACAGGGTACAATGAGCAGTACTTC. It yields the protein CASSLSWTGYNEQYF.

The table lists this clonotype with a few counts. The rearrangement links TRBV28 to TRBJ2-1; weak D call: TRBD1 (6 bases). The V and J ends lost 3 bases and 3 bases respectively, with 9 bases between them. Germline-derived CDR1 and CDR2 are MDHEN and SYDVKM. The CDR3 spans 14 residues. For the CDR3, the DNA is TGTGCCAGCAGTTTCAACAGGGTCTACAATGAGCAGTTCTTC. Translation gives CASSFNRVYNEQFF.

This clonotype came up many times. The rearrangement joins TRBV10-3 to TRBJ2-3, with TRBD2 matching 7 bases. In germline, CDR1 is ENHRY, CDR2 SYGVKD. V gave up 2 bases and J gave up 5 bases; unmatched junction bases: 4. The CDR3 has 14 residues. The CDR3, as DNA: TGTGCCATCAGTGAGCGGGGGGACCGAGATACGCAGTATTTT. It specifies CAISERGDRDTQYF.